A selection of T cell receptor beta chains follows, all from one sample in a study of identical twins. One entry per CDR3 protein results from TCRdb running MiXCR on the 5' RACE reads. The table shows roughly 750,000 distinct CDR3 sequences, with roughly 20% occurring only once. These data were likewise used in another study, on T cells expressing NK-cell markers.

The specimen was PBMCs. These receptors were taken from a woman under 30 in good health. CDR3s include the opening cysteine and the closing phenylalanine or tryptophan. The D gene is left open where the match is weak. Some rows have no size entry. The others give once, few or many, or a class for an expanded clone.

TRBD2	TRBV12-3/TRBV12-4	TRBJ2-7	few	CASSFPGREDYEQYF	TGTGCCAGCAGTTTTCCGGGACGGGAGGACTACGAGCAGTACTTC
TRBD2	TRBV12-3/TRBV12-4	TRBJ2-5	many	CASSLARLAETGETQYF	TGTGCCAGCAGTTTAGCCCGACTAGCCGAAACCGGGGAGACCCAGTACTTC
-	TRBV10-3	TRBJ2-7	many	CAIMLDGLSYEQYF	TGTGCCATCATGCTGGACGGGCTCTCCTACGAGCAGTACTTC
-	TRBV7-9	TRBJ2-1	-	CASSDFRGYNEQFF	TGTGCCAGCAGCGATTTCAGGGGCTACAATGAGCAGTTCTTC
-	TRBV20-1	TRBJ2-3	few	CSARDRGGIDTQYF	TGCAGTGCTAGAGATCGTGGGGGAATAGATACGCAGTATTTT
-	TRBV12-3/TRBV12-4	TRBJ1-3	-	CASSLGTNGREAIYF	TGTGCCAGCAGTCTGGGGACAAACGGACGTGAGGCCATATATTTT
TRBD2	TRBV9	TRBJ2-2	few	CASSVELAGGTGELFF	TGTGCCAGCAGCGTAGAACTAGCGGGAGGAACCGGGGAGCTGTTTTTT
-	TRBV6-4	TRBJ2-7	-	CASSVGSPRHEQYF	TGTGCCAGCAGTGTAGGTAGCCCTCGGCACGAGCAGTACTTC
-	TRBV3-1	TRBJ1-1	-	CASSQSQGSNKAFF	TGTGCCAGCAGCCAGTCTCAGGGCTCCAATAAGGCTTTCTTT
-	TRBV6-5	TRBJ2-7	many	CASSYSRQGGGHEQYF	TGTGCCAGCAGTTACTCGAGGCAGGGAGGAGGTCACGAGCAGTACTTC